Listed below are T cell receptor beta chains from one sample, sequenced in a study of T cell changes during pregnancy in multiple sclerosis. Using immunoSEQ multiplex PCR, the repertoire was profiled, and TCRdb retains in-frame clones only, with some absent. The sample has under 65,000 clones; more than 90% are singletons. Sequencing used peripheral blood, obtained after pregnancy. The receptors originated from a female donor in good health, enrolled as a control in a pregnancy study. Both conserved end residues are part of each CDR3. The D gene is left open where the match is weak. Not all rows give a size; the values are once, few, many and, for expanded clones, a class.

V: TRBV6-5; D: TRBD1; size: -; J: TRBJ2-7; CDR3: CASSPFGQGAYEQYF; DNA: TGTGCCAGCAGTCCCTTTGGACAGGGCGCCTACGAGCAGTACTTC
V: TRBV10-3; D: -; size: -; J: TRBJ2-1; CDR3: CAISERGYNEQFF; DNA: TGTGCCATCAGTGAGCGGGGGTACAATGAGCAGTTCTTC
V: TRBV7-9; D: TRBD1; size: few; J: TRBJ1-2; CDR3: CASSLGQGPNYGYTF; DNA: TGTGCCAGCAGCCTGGGACAGGGGCCTAACTATGGCTACACCTTC
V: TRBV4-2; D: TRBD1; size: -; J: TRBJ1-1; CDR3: CASSRETTTGVRNTEAFF; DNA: TGTGCCAGCAGCCGAGAAACCACCACAGGGGTGAGGAACACTGAAGCTTTCTTT
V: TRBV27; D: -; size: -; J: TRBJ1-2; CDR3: CASSLYWLGGDYGYTF; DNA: TGTGCCAGCAGTTTATATTGGTTAGGAGGGGACTATGGCTACACCTTC
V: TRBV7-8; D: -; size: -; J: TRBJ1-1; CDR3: CASSLEGGDTEAFF; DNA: TGTGCCAGCAGCCTCGAGGGGGGGGACACTGAAGCTTTCTTT
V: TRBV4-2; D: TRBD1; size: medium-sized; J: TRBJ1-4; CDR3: CASSQGKGQGDEKLFF; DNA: TGTGCCAGCAGCCAAGGCAAGGGACAGGGGGATGAAAAACTGTTTTTT
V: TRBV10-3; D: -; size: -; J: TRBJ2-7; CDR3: CAISGVGSNIDEQYF; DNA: TGTGCCATCAGTGGTGTCGGTTCAAATATCGACGAGCAGTACTTC
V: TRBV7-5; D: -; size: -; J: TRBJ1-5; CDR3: CARSLRKRSQGVNQPQHF; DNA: TGTGCCAGAAGCTTACGGAAAAGGTCACAGGGTGTCAATCAGCCCCAGCATTTT
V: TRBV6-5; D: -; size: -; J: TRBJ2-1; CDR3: CASSYSPVPSYNEQFF; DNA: TGTGCCAGCAGTTACTCTCCAGTCCCCTCCTACAATGAGCAGTTCTTC
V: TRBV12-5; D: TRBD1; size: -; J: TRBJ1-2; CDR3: CASGRDRGPDYGYTF; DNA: TGTGCTAGTGGTCGGGACAGGGGTCCTGACTATGGCTACACCTTC
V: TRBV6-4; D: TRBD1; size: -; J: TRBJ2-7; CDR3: CASSRQGSSYEQYF; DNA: TGTGCCAGCAGTCGACAGGGGAGCTCCTACGAGCAGTACTTC
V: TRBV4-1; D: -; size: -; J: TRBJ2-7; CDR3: CASSQDGSAVGGHYEQYF; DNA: TGCGCCAGCAGCCAAGACGGATCGGCAGTCGGGGGTCACTACGAGCAGTACTTC
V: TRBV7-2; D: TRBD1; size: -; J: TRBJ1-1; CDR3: CASSFNRDRNTEAFF; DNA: TGTGCCAGCAGCTTCAACCGGGACAGGAACACTGAAGCTTTCTTT
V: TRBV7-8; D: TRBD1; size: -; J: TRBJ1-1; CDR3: CASSFRTGAEAFF; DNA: TGTGCCAGCAGCTTCCGGACAGGGGCTGAAGCTTTCTTT
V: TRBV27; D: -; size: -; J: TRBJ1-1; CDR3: CASSLLAGNTEAFF; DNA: TGTGCCAGCAGTTTACTAGCCGGGAACACTGAAGCTTTCTTT
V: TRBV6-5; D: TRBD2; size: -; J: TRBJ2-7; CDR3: CASSYLPGTSGEQYF; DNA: TGTGCCAGCAGTTACTTACCAGGGACTAGCGGCGAGCAGTACTTC
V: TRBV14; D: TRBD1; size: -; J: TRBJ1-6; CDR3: CASSPDRGRSYNSPLHF; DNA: TGTGCCAGCAGCCCTGACAGGGGTCGGTCCTATAATTCACCCCTCCACTTT
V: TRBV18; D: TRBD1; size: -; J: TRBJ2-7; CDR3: CASSPTGVGNEQYF; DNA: TGTGCCAGCTCACCCACAGGGGTAGGGAACGAGCAGTACTTC
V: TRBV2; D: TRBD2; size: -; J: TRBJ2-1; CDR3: CASSRLAGAYNEQFF; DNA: TGTGCCAGCAGTCGACTAGCGGGAGCCTACAATGAGCAGTTCTTC
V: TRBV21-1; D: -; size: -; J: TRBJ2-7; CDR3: CASSKYPGMEYEQYF; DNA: TGTGCCAGCAGCAAATACCCAGGGATGGAATACGAGCAGTACTTC
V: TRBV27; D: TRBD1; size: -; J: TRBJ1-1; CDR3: CASSTGGTEAFF; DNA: TGTGCCAGCAGCACAGGGGGCACTGAAGCTTTCTTT
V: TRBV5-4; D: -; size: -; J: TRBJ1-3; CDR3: CASSLDLSSGNTIYF; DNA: TGTGCCAGCAGCTTGGACCTAAGCTCTGGAAACACCATATATTTT
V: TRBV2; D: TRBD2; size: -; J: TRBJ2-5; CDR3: CASSRGLAGQETQYF; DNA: TGTGCCAGCAGTCGGGGACTAGCGGGGCAAGAGACCCAGTACTTC
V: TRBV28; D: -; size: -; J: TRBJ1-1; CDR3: CASSLDRLNTEAFF; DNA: TGTGCCAGCAGTCTGGACAGATTAAACACTGAAGCTTTCTTT
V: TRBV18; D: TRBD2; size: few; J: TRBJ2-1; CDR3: CASSPLPSGDEQFF; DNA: TGTGCCAGCTCACCACTTCCTAGCGGGGATGAGCAGTTCTTC
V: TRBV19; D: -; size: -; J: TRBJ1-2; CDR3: CATGDWYGYTF; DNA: TGTGCCACCGGTGATTGGTATGGCTACACCTTC
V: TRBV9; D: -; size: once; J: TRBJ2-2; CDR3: CASSVLRTPGELFF; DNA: TGTGCCAGCAGCGTTCTTAGAACCCCCGGGGAGCTGTTTTTT
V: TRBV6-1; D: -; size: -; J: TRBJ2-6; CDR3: CASSDHAYSGANVLTF; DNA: TGTGCCAGCAGTGACCACGCTTACTCCGGGGCCAACGTCCTGACTTTC
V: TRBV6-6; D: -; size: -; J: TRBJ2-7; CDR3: CASSLSEQYF; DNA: TGTGCCAGCAGTCTATCCGAGCAGTACTTC
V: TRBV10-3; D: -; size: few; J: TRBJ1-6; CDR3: CAIRIGEDSPLHF; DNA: TGTGCCATCAGGATTGGGGAGGATTCACCCCTCCACTTT
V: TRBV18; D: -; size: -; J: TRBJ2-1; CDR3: CASSPPGGGTSYNEQFF; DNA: TGTGCCAGCTCACCCCCAGGCGGGGGCACCTCCTACAATGAGCAGTTCTTC
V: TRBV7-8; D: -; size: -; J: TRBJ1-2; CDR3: CASSDGFLGHGYTF; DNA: TGTGCCAGCAGCGACGGGTTCCTAGGCCATGGCTACACCTTC
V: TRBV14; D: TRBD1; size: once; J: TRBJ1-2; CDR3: CASSQAGTGGLGYTF; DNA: TGTGCCAGCAGCCAGGCCGGGACAGGGGGTTTAGGCTACACCTTC
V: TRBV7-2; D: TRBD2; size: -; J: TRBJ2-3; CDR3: CASSFHAAASGRAADTQYF; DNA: TGTGCCAGCAGCTTCCACGCGGCCGCTAGCGGGAGGGCCGCAGATACGCAGTATTTT
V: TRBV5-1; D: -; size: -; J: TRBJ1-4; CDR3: CASSLGPRNEKLFF; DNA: TGCGCCAGCAGCTTGGGGCCACGTAACGAAAAACTGTTTTTT
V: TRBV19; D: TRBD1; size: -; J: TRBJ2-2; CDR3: CASEFYRGTGELFF; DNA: TGTGCCAGTGAGTTTTACAGGGGCACCGGGGAGCTGTTTTTT
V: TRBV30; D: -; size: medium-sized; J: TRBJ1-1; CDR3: CAWSVPREGLNTEAFF; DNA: TGTGCCTGGAGTGTCCCCCGGGAGGGATTGAACACTGAAGCTTTCTTT
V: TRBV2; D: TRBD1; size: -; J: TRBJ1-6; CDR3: CASRRTGQLYNSPLHF; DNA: TGTGCCAGCAGGCGCACGGGACAGCTCTATAATTCACCCCTCCACTTT
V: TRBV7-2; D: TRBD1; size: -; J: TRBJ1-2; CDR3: CASSLEGARKNGYTF; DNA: TGTGCCAGCAGCTTGGAGGGGGCTAGGAAGAATGGCTACACCTTC
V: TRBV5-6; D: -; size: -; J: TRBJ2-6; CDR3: CASSSSGDGANVLTF; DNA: TGTGCCAGCAGTTCCTCGGGGGACGGGGCCAACGTCCTGACTTTC
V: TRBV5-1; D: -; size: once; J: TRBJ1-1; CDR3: CASSFQGQNTEAFF; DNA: TGCGCCAGCAGCTTTCAGGGGCAGAACACTGAAGCTTTCTTT
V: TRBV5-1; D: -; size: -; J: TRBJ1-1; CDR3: CASSFESLSEAFF; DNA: TGCGCCAGCAGCTTCGAGAGTCTTTCTGAAGCTTTCTTT
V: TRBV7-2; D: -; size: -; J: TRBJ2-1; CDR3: CASSLATDSSYNEQFF; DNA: TGTGCCAGCAGCTTGGCCACGGACAGCTCCTACAATGAGCAGTTCTTC
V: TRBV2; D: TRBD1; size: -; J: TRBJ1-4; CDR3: CASSFFGTGGEKLFF; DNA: TGTGCCAGCAGTTTCTTCGGGACAGGGGGGGAAAAACTGTTTTTT
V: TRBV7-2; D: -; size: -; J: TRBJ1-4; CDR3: CASSLRQSNEKLFF; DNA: TGTGCCAGCAGCTTAAGACAGAGTAATGAAAAACTGTTTTTT
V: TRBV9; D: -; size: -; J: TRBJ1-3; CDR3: CASSAFGRLSSGNTIYF; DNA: TGTGCCAGCAGCGCCTTCGGGAGGCTAAGCTCTGGAAACACCATATATTTT
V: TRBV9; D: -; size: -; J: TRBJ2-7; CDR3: CASSVDRGNTNYEQYF; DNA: TGTGCCAGCAGCGTAGATAGGGGGAACACCAACTACGAGCAGTACTTC
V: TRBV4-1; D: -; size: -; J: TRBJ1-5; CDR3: CASSQPSSGSNQPQHF; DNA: TGCGCCAGCAGCCAACCCTCGTCAGGTAGCAATCAGCCCCAGCATTTT
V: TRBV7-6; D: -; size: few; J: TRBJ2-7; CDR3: CASSAGTSRGEQYF; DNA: TGTGCCAGCAGCGCCGGGACAAGCCGCGGAGAGCAGTACTTC